This entry is about one TCR beta chain. These data are taken from a study of T cell responses to AZD1222 COVID-19 vaccine. Assay: immunoSEQ multiplex PCR; the TCRdb copy retains only in-frame clones and omits some. This sample yields about 130,000 clones, of which roughly 90% are seen a single time; approximately 3% belongs to the top ten. V lost 6 bases and J lost 1, with 11 bases in between. The germline gives CDR1 SQVTM, CDR2 ANQGSEA. This CDR3 is built from 13 residues. This chain uses TRBV29-1 with TRBJ2-3; tentatively, D is TRBD1 (5 bases). The sequence derives from an adult in good health. Here the sequenced sample was peripheral blood, taken on day 0 of AZD1222 vaccination. The DNA for the CDR3 is TGCAGCGTCCCCCAGGGCGGCACAGATACGCAGTATTTT. Translating gives CSVPQGGTDTQYF.